This T cell receptor (beta chain) was observed in a study of early T cells in non-severe SARS-CoV-2 infection. Study overall: The authors sequenced bulk RNA from unsorted whole blood, leaving chains unpaired. Study-level results: Matches to VDJdb favored anti-spike CD8 responses and missed private and CD4 specificities.

TCRdb reprocessed the 5' RACE reads with MiXCR, giving one entry per CDR3 protein. The sample shows some 64,000 distinct CDR3 sequences, approximately 9.2% of them seen only once. Worth noting for this clonotype: Its specificity is unknown.

The germline V gene encodes CDR1 SNHLY and CDR2 FYNNEI. The trim removed 7 bases at V and 4 bases at J, leaving 7 bases unmatched. This CDR3 comprises 13 residues. Source: whole blood, taken at baseline. This sequence was found in an adult who was a healthcare worker with PCR-confirmed SARS-CoV-2 infection or an uninfected control (not recorded which). This chain joins TRBV2 and TRBJ2-7; TRBD1 agrees at 7 bases. The CDR3 nucleotides are TGTGCCAGCAATCAGGGGACAGAATACGAGCAGTACTTC. Encoded protein: CASNQGTEYEQYF. Complete variable domain (other parts from reference TRBV2 and TRBJ2-7): EPEVTQTPSHQVTQMGQEVILRCVPISNHLYFYWYRQILGQKVEFLVSFYNNEISEKSEIFDDQFSVERPDGSNFTLKIRSTKLEDSAMYFCASNQGTEYEQYFGPGTRLTVT.